This passage covers 3 T cell receptor beta chains from one sample sequenced in a study of regulatory T cells in long-lasting Graves disease. Indicated time point: newly diagnosed GD, antithyroid drugs for less than 3 months. The authors made the TCR library using RNA they extracted from PBMCs. Arm-PCR of CDR3 regions and iRepertoire HTBI primers were the basis on which TCR beta libraries were built. Using its own MiXCR run on the multiplex PCR reads, TCRdb lists one record per CDR3 protein. The data contain a few hundred thousand distinct CDR3 sequences, about 14% of them seen just once; the ten biggest clones take up under 10%. This sample also appeared in a second study, on T cells in Graves' hyperthyroidism and ophthalmopathy.

The sample here was peripheral blood mononuclear cells (PBMCs), taken at new diagnosis, from a patient treated with antithyroid drugs. The receptor set was obtained from a man aged 25 to 45 with Graves disease.

The chain joins TRBV14 to TRBJ2-7; D ambiguous. V lost 1 base to trimming and J lost 4 bases, with 14 bases between them. The CDR3 extends over 15 amino acids. Looked up from germline, CDR1 is SGHDN and CDR2 is FVKESK. In DNA, the CDR3 is TGTGCCAGCAGCCAAGTTACCAGGTTCAAATACGAGCAGTACTTC. Translation gives CASSQVTRFKYEQYF. Together with reference TRBV14 and TRBJ2-7, the CDR3 gives the full variable domain: EAGVTQFPSHSVIEKGQTVTLRCDPISGHDNLYWYRRVMGKEIKFLLHFVKESKQDESGMPNNRFLAERTGGTYSTLKVQPAELEDSGVYFCASSQVTRFKYEQYFGPGTRLTVT.

This clonotype has a count of ten or more. The chain recombines TRBV3-1 with TRBJ1-2; D unresolved. CDR1 LGHDT and CDR2 YNNKEL come from the germline V gene (reference sequence). The CDR3 runs to 14 residues. Trimming removed 4 bases from V and 4 bases from J, with 13 bases in between. This chain's CDR3 is CASSPLRAGYGYTF. The CDR3 DNA is TGTGCCAGCAGCCCCCTAAGGGCCGGCTATGGCTACACCTTC.

V usage is TRBV18 and J usage is TRBJ2-3; D gene unclear. The germline gives CDR1 KGHSH, CDR2 LQKENI. V lost 0 bases and J lost 1, with 14 bases in between. CDR3 length: 17 amino acids. CDR3 amino acids: CASSPPIQTDGTDTQYF. Written as DNA, the CDR3 is TGTGCCAGCTCACCACCGATCCAGACGGACGGCACAGATACGCAGTATTTT.